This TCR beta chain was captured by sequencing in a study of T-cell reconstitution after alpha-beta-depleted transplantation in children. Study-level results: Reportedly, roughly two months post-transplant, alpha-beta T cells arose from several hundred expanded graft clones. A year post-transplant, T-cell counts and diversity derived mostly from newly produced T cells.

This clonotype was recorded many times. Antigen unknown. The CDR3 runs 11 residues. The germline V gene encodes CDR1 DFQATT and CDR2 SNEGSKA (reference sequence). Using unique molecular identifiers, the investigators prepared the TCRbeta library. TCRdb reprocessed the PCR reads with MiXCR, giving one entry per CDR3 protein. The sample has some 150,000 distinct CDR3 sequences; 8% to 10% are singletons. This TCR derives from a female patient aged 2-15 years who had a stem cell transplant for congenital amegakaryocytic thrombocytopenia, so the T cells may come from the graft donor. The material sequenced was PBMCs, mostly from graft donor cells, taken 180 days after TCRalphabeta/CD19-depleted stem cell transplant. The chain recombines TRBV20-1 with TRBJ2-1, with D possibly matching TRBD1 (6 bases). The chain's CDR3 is CSPDRNNEQFF. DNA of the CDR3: TGCAGCCCGGACAGAAACAATGAGCAGTTCTTC.